This TCR beta chain came from a study of blood T cell repertoires in COVID-19. Study-wide context: The United States, Italy and Spain were the sources of the acute and convalescent COVID-19 samples.

The CDR3 has 12 residues. V shed 7 bases and J 11 bases; nucleotides not matched to a gene: 11. CDR1 and CDR2 (germline): SNHLY, FYNNEI. In the original workflow: Quantification of nucleated cells was approximated via reference gene primer amplification. Generated by immunoSEQ multiplex PCR, the TCRdb table keeps only in-frame clones and is missing some. V and J calls and clone size follow that table, whereas D and trimming were derived from the DNA. Among some 300,000 clones, approximately 86% were seen once, and the ten largest hold over 1%. The V gene is TRBV2, the J gene TRBJ2-7; the match to TRBD1 covers 7 bases. Sequencing used peripheral blood. The sequence came from a man in his 70s with acute or convalescent COVID-19. Here the CDR3 reads CASTERTGVEYF. CDR3 bases: TGTGCCAGCACCGAACGAACAGGGGTAGAGTACTTC. Together with reference TRBV2 and TRBJ2-7, the CDR3 gives the full variable domain: EPEVTQTPSHQVTQMGQEVILRCVPISNHLYFYWYRQILGQKVEFLVSFYNNEISEKSEIFDDQFSVERPDGSNFTLKIRSTKLEDSAMYFCASTERTGVEYFGPGTRLTVT.